The 14 T cell receptor beta chains in this list originate from one sample, sequenced in a study of metastatic and nonmetastatic thyroid tumors. Patients had received no treatment of any kind before thyroid surgery. TCRdb reanalyzed the PCR reads with MiXCR. The sample lists about 82,000 clones; under 15% were seen once. Sequencing was carried out using tumor tissue. These TCRs come from a female donor with papillary thyroid cancer or a benign thyroid nodule (not recorded which). Some clones in this sample may be carry-over from other donors' samples.

On this clone: This may come from a read error, since a much larger clone is one base off. The chain combines TRBV20-1 with TRBJ2-4; no clear D. Germline V gene lookup returns CDR1 DFQATT and CDR2 SNEGSKA (reference sequence). V shed 6 bases and J shed 3 bases, with 15 bases lying between them. CDR3 size: 14 residues. CDR3: CSAQTFLDKNIQYF. The CDR3 coding sequence is TGCAGTGCCCAGACCTTCCTAGACAAAAACATTCAGTACTTC.

This clone was seen a handful of times. A much larger clone differs from this one at a single base, so this may be a read error. CDR3 residues: CASSLIGFVASLGGSNQPQHF. The DNA of the CDR3 is TGTGCCAGCAGCCTAATAGGATTTGTTGCCTCCTTAGGAGGTAGCAATCAGCCCCAGCATTTT. The V gene is TRBV6-5, the J gene TRBJ1-5; no definite D call. The CDR3 covers 21 residues. V was pared by 6 bases and J by 0 bases, with 30 bases between. Germline CDR1 reads MNHEY; CDR2 reads SVGAGI.

This clone was seen a few times. The junction departs from germline at one end; a sequencing error may be responsible. The rearrangement uses TRBV14 and TRBJ2-1; no reliable D call. Germline CDR1 SGHDN, CDR2 FVKESK. The CDR3 totals 11 residues. The CDR3 DNA reads as TGTGCCGGCAGCTTCAGCTATGAGCAGTTCTTC. This codes for CAGSFSYEQFF.

This clone appeared a few times. This sequence joins TRBV6-1 and TRBJ2-1; tentative D call: TRBD2 (7 bases). The germline V gene encodes CDR1 MNHNS and CDR2 SASEGT. Trimming removed 3 bases at V and 10 bases at J, with 22 bases between. There are 16 residues in the CDR3. CDR3 sequence: CASSDKARGLGGEQFF. In DNA form, the CDR3 reads TGTGCCAGCAGTGACAAGGCCAGGGGACTCGGGGGGGAGCAGTTCTTC.

This clone was seen ten or more times. The chain recombines TRBV5-1 with TRBJ2-7, with 7 positions matching TRBD2. Germline V lookup: CDR1 SGHRS, CDR2 YFSETQ. The V gene end was trimmed by 0 bases and the J gene end by 4 bases; junction bases not matched to a gene: 4. The CDR3 is 14 residues long. CDR3 coding DNA: TGCGCCAGCAGCTTGGAGGGAGGGATTTACGAGCAGTACTTC. Translating gives CASSLEGGIYEQYF.

In its sample, this clone was seen many times. The chain employs TRBV27 and TRBJ2-6; 7 bases align to TRBD2. This CDR3 contains 14 residues. Germline CDR1 MNHEY, CDR2 SMNVEV (reference sequence). The V and J ends lost 1 base and 9 bases, in that order; junction bases with no gene match: 3. CDR3 sequence reads: CASSLWGGVNVLTF. Here the CDR3 DNA reads TGTGCCAGCAGTTTATGGGGGGGAGTCAACGTCCTGACTTTC.

To note about this clone: A much more abundant neighbour one base away suggests this may be a read error. V and J are TRBV9 and TRBJ2-1; weak D call: TRBD1 (7 bases). The germline V and J ends were trimmed by 0 bases and 4 bases, with 11 bases remaining between them. The CDR3 totals 15 residues. Germline V gene data show CDR1 as SGDLS and CDR2 as YYNGEE. DNA of the CDR3: TGTGCCAGCAGCGTAGCAGGGGGGATATACAATGAGCAGTTCTTC. It codes for CASSVAGGIYNEQFF.

This clone was detected ten times or more. The chain combines TRBV20-1 with TRBJ2-5; TRBD1 agrees at 8 bases. The V and J ends lost 0 bases and 5 bases, in that order; junction bases with no gene match: 8. The CDR3 has 15 residues. The germline gives CDR1 DFQATT, CDR2 SNEGSKA (reference sequence). CDR3 sequence reads: CSARDLGQAEETQYF. In nucleotides, the CDR3 is TGCAGTGCTAGAGATCTGGGACAGGCCGAGGAGACCCAGTACTTC.

This clone was picked up many times. V and J are TRBV2 and TRBJ2-7; 14 nucleotides line up with TRBD2. The germline V gene has CDR1 SNHLY and CDR2 FYNNEI. The CDR3 is made up of 15 amino acids. The V and J ends lost 3 bases and 7 bases, in that order; junction bases with no gene match: 5. The CDR3 coding sequence is TGTGCCAGCAGTGAGACTAGCGGGAGGGCCGGTGAGCAGTACTTC. Amino acid sequence: CASSETSGRAGEQYF. The full variable domain, in which reference TRBV2 and TRBJ2-7 provide the parts outside the CDR3, is EPEVTQTPSHQVTQMGQEVILRCVPISNHLYFYWYRQILGQKVEFLVSFYNNEISEKSEIFDDQFSVERPDGSNFTLKIRSTKLEDSAMYFCASSETSGRAGEQYFGPGTRLTVT.

This clone appeared many times. The chain is built from TRBV6-1 and TRBJ1-2; D is unclear. The germline gives CDR1 MNHNS, CDR2 SASEGT. The CDR3 is 15 amino acids. The V and J ends lost 3 bases and 3 bases respectively, with 14 bases between them. The CDR3 is CASSDGGKGDYGYTF. CDR3 coding DNA: TGTGCCAGCAGTGATGGCGGCAAGGGAGACTATGGCTACACCTTC.

This clone was seen repeatedly, ten times or more. This chain uses TRBV10-3 with TRBJ2-7; D is unclear. Germline lookup yields CDR1 ENHRY and CDR2 SYGVKD. The ends were cut back, 4 bases at V and 7 bases at J, with 17 bases in the middle. This CDR3 has 14 residues. In nucleotides, the CDR3 is TGTGCCATCAGTGGGACCATTGAAACTTGGGAGCAGTACTTC. Translated: CAISGTIETWEQYF.

There are many counts of this clone. The V gene is TRBV19, the J gene TRBJ2-7, with D tentatively TRBD1 (6 bases). The CDR3 is 13 residues long. The germline gives CDR1 LNHDA, CDR2 SQIVND (reference sequence). With 4 bases removed from V and 7 bases from J, the gap between germline ends came to 14 bases. The CDR3 nucleotides read TGTGCCAGTAGTAGGGGACATCGCAGAGAGCAGTACTTC. It yields the protein CASSRGHRREQYF. The full variable domain, completed using reference TRBV19 and TRBJ2-7, is DGGITQSPKYLFRKEGQNVTLSCEQNLNHDAMYWYRQDPGQGLRLIYYSQIVNDFQKGDIAEGYSVSREKKESFPLTVTSAQKNPTAFYLCASSRGHRREQYFGPGTRLTVT.

The sample holds many counts of this clone. This sequence joins TRBV6-1 and TRBJ2-3, with D tentatively TRBD1 (5 bases). The CDR3 extends over 16 amino acids. Looked up from germline, CDR1 is MNHNS and CDR2 is SASEGT. V was trimmed by 3 bases and J by 1 base, leaving 14 bases between them. This chain's CDR3 is CASSEAQGTGTDTQYF. As DNA, the CDR3 is TGTGCCAGCAGTGAGGCCCAGGGAACAGGCACAGATACGCAGTATTTT.

This clone was counted at least ten times. The CDR3 bases are TGTGCCAGCAGAAGTGGCGGATCCAATCAGCCCCAGCATTTT. Amino acid sequence: CASRSGGSNQPQHF. The J gene is TRBJ1-5, the V gene TRBV28; no reliable D call. Trimming left V 6 bases short and J 3 bases short, with 12 bases between. The CDR3 extends over 14 amino acids. Germline CDR1 and CDR2: MDHEN and SYDVKM. The variable domain in full, with the rest retrieved from reference TRBV28 and TRBJ1-5, is DVKVTQSSRYLVKRTGEKVFLECVQDMDHENMFWYRQDPGLGLRLIYFSYDVKMKEKGDIPEGYSVSREKKERFSLILESASTNQTSMYLCASRSGGSNQPQHFGDGTRLSIL.